This is a list of T cell receptor beta chains from one sample in a study of T cells in Graves' hyperthyroidism and ophthalmopathy. Each CDR3 protein is one row after TCRdb ran MiXCR on the multiplex PCR reads. The sample has around 600,000 distinct CDR3 sequences, around 16% seen once. The sample consisted of blood. All receptors come from a woman aged 40 to 50 with Graves' ophthalmopathy. The CDR3 runs from the conserved cysteine through the conserved F or W. The order of the fields is V gene, D gene, J gene, clone size, CDR3 protein, CDR3 DNA. D genes are given only for firm matches. Size is omitted from some rows. Given values are once, few, many or a class for expanded clones.

TRBV28,-,TRBJ1-2,once,CASSPPWRMGYTF,TGTGCCAGCAGTCCCCCGTGGAGAATGGGCTACACCTTC
TRBV3-1,TRBD2,TRBJ2-1,once,CASSQRLAGGRSSYNEQFF,TGTGCCAGCAGCCAACGACTAGCGGGAGGCCGGAGCTCCTACAATGAGCAGTTCTTC
TRBV11-2,-,TRBJ1-2,-,CASSLSGKNYGYTF,TGTGCCAGCAGCTTGTCGGGGAAGAACTATGGCTACACCTTC
TRBV5-8,-,TRBJ2-4,-,CASSTGRVAKNIQYF,TGTGCCAGCAGCACGGGCCGGGTAGCCAAAAACATTCAGTACTTC
TRBV10-3,-,TRBJ2-1,-,CAISDPMGGGAYNEQFF,TGTGCCATCAGTGACCCCATGGGCGGAGGGGCCTACAATGAGCAGTTCTTC
TRBV12-3/TRBV12-4,-,TRBJ2-1,many,CASTSGGREKYNEQFF,TGTGCCAGCACCTCCGGGGGGCGGGAGAAGTACAATGAGCAGTTCTTC
TRBV5-1,TRBD2,TRBJ2-3,-,CASSRLSGGGTDTQYF,TGCGCCAGCAGCAGGCTCAGCGGGGGTGGTACAGATACGCAGTATTTT
TRBV5-5,-,TRBJ2-7,many,CASSRGPWGEQYF,TGTGCCAGCAGCCGTGGGCCCTGGGGGGAGCAGTACTTC
TRBV7-3,-,TRBJ2-1,many,CASSLSGMYNEQFF,TGTGCCAGCAGCTTAAGTGGTATGTACAATGAGCAGTTCTTC
TRBV5-1,TRBD2,TRBJ2-3,-,CASSLGEGPRRSDTQYF,TGCGCCAGCAGCCTCGGGGAGGGGCCTCGTCGCTCAGATACGCAGTATTTT
TRBV28,-,TRBJ1-1,-,CASKLSWNTEAFF,TGTGCCAGCAAATTGAGTTGGAACACTGAAGCTTTCTTT
TRBV12-3/TRBV12-4,TRBD2,TRBJ2-1,many,CASSSTGLAGRHNEQFF,TGTGCCAGCAGTTCAACAGGACTAGCGGGGAGGCACAATGAGCAGTTCTTC
TRBV19,TRBD1,TRBJ1-5,-,CASNITGGWQPQHF,TGTGCCAGTAATATTACAGGGGGTTGGCAGCCCCAGCATTTT
TRBV7-2,-,TRBJ2-1,many,CASSHPGTYNEQFF,TGTGCCAGCAGCCATCCAGGGACTTACAATGAGCAGTTCTTC
TRBV2,TRBD1,TRBJ1-6,many,CASSDMDRGNSPLHF,TGTGCCAGCAGTGATATGGACAGGGGTAATTCACCCCTCCACTTT
TRBV11-3,TRBD1,TRBJ2-1,many,CASSRGAGTGGNEQFF,TGTGCCAGCAGCCGAGGGGCCGGGACAGGGGGGAATGAGCAGTTCTTC
TRBV20-1,TRBD2,TRBJ2-1,few,CSARDPSGSSPEQFF,TGCAGTGCTAGAGATCCGAGCGGGAGTTCGCCTGAGCAGTTCTTC
TRBV30,TRBD1,TRBJ1-4,-,CAWRKGQGVLTNEKLFF,TGTGCCTGGCGAAAGGGACAGGGGGTCCTAACTAATGAAAAACTGTTTTTT
TRBV5-1,TRBD2,TRBJ2-1,many,CASSETSGSVNEQFF,TGCGCCAGCAGCGAGACTAGCGGGAGTGTCAATGAGCAGTTCTTC
TRBV20-1,-,TRBJ1-6,-,CSAPAASSYNSPLHF,TGCAGTGCCCCCGCTGCGAGCTCCTATAATTCACCCCTCCACTTT
TRBV20-1,-,TRBJ2-2,-,CSARGAATGWGAGELFF,TGCAGTGCTAGAGGAGCGGCCACAGGTTGGGGGGCCGGGGAGCTGTTTTTT
TRBV2,-,TRBJ2-6,few,CASSPHGANVLTF,TGTGCCAGCAGCCCTCATGGGGCCAACGTCCTGACTTTC
TRBV18,-,TRBJ2-5,few,CASPPTSQETQYF,TGTGCCAGCCCACCAACCAGCCAAGAGACCCAGTACTTC
TRBV5-1,TRBD2,TRBJ2-7,many,CASSSARLAGEQYF,TGCGCCAGCAGCTCCGCCAGACTAGCGGGCGAGCAGTACTTC
TRBV7-3,-,TRBJ1-4,-,CASSPVTNEKLFF,TGTGCCAGCAGCCCTGTCACCAATGAAAAACTGTTTTTT
TRBV28,-,TRBJ1-5,many,CASSLLGGNQPQHF,TGTGCCAGCAGTTTATTAGGGGGAAATCAGCCCCAGCATTTT
TRBV19,-,TRBJ1-3,-,CASTRMNSGNTIYF,TGTGCCAGTACAAGGATGAACTCTGGAAACACCATATATTTT
TRBV12-3/TRBV12-4,TRBD2,TRBJ2-7,many,CASSLAGYSYEQYF,TGTGCCAGCAGTCTAGCGGGCTACTCCTACGAGCAGTACTTC
TRBV28,-,TRBJ1-1,many,CASSFSGDHTEAFF,TGTGCCAGCAGTTTTTCAGGGGACCACACTGAAGCTTTCTTT
TRBV11-3,TRBD1,TRBJ1-1,many,CASSAGTGTEAFF,TGTGCCAGCAGCGCCGGGACAGGAACTGAAGCTTTCTTT